This entry concerns a single T cell receptor beta chain. Authors' methods: Estimation of nucleated cell counts was performed using reference gene primer amplification. The protocol was immunoSEQ multiplex PCR, while the TCRdb copy is restricted to in-frame clones and leaves out a portion. V and J calls and clone size are copied from that table; D and trimming were computed from the DNA. The table has 180,000 or so clones, 88% seen once; the top ten hold 1.5% to 2%. The CDR3 is 18 residues long. Per germline, CDR1 SGHAT and CDR2 FQNNGV. V lost 3 bases and J lost 3, with 24 bases in between. The record originates from a study of blood T cell repertoires in COVID-19. Looking at the study overall: Donors in the United States, Italy and Spain gave samples during acute or convalescent COVID-19. The analysed material was cDNA or gDNA that came from T cells, B-cell-depleted T cells, or PBMCs.

Material for sequencing was peripheral blood. V gene TRBV11-2 combines with J gene TRBJ2-7; maybe TRBD2 (6 bases). The clonotype was recovered from a man aged 18 to 30 with active or convalescent COVID-19. The DNA of the CDR3 is TGTGCCAGCAGCTTGGGCCCCCTTCTTAGCGGCAGAAACTACGAGCAGTACTTC. It codes for CASSLGPLLSGRNYEQYF.